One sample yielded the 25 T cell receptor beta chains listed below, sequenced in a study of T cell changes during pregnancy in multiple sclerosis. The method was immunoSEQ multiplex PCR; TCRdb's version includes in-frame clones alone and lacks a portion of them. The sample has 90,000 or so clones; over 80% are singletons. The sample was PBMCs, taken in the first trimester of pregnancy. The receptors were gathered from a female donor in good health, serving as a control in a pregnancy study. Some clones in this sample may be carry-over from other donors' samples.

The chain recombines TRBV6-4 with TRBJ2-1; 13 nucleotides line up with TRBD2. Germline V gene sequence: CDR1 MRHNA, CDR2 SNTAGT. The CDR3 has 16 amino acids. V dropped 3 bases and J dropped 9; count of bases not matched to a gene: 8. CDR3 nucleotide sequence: TGTGCCAGCAGTGAAACCGGGACTAGCGGGGCCTCTGAGCAGTTCTTC. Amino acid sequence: CASSETGTSGASEQFF.

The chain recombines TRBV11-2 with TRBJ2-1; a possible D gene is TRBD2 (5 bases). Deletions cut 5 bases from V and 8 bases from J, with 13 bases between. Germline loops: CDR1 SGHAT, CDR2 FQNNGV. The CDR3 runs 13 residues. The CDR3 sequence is CASSLYHGDEQFF. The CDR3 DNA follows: TGTGCCAGCAGCCTATACCACGGGGATGAGCAGTTCTTC.

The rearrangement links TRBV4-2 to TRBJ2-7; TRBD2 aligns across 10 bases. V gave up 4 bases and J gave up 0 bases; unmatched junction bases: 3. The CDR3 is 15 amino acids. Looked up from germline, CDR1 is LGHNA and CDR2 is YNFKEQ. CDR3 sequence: CASSPGLAISYEQYF. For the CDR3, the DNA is TGTGCCAGCAGCCCGGGACTAGCGATCTCCTACGAGCAGTACTTC.

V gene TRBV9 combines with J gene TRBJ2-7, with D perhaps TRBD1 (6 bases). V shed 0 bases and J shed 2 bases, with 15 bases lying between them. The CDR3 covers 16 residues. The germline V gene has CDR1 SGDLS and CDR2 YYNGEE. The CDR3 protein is CASSVEGGKGAYEQYF. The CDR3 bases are TGTGCCAGCAGCGTAGAGGGTGGAAAGGGGGCCTACGAGCAGTACTTC.

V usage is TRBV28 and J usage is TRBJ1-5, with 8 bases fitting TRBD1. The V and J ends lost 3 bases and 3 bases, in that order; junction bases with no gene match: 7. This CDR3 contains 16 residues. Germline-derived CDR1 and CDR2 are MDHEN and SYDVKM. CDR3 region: CASSFWDRRSNQPQHF. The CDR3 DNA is TGTGCCAGCAGTTTTTGGGACAGGAGGTCCAATCAGCCCCAGCATTTT. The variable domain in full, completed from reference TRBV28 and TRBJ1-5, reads DVKVTQSSRYLVKRTGEKVFLECVQDMDHENMFWYRQDPGLGLRLIYFSYDVKMKEKGDIPEGYSVSREKKERFSLILESASTNQTSMYLCASSFWDRRSNQPQHFGDGTRLSIL.

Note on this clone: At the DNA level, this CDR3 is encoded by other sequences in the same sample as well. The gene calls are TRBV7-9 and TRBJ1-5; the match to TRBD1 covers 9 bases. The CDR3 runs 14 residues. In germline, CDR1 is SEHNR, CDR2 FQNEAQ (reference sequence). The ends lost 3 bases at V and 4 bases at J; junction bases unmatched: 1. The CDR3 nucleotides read TGTGCCAGCAGCTTGGGGACAGGGAATCAGCCCCAGCATTTT. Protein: CASSLGTGNQPQHF.

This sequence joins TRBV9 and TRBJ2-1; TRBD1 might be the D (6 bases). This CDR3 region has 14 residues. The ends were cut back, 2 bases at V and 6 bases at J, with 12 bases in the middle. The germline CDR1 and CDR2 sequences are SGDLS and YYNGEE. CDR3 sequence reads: CASSVPLGGNEQFF. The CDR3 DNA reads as TGTGCCAGCAGCGTCCCTCTAGGGGGCAATGAGCAGTTCTTC.

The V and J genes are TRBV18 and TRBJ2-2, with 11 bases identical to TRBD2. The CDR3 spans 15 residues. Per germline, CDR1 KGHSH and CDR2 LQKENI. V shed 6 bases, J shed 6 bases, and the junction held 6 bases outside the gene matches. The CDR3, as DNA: TGTGCCAGCTCGCTGGGGACTAGCGGCGCCGGGGAGCTGTTTTTT. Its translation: CASSLGTSGAGELFF.

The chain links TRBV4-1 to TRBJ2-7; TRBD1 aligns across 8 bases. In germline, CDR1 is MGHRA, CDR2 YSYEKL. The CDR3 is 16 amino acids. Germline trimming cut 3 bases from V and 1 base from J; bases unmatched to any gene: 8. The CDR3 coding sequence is TGCGCCAGCAGCCAGTCATCCGGGACAGGATCCTACGAGCAGTACTTC. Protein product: CASSQSSGTGSYEQYF.

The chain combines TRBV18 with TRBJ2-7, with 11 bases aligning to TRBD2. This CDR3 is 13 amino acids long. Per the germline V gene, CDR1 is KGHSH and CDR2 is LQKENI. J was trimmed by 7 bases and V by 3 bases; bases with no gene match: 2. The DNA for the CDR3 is TGTGCCAGCTCACCCCGACTAGCGGGAGAGCAGTACTTC. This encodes CASSPRLAGEQYF.

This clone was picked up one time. CDR3 sequence: CASSDGTSTDTQYF. Here the CDR3 DNA reads TGTGCCAGCAGTGACGGGACTAGCACAGATACGCAGTATTTT. J is TRBJ2-3 and V is TRBV6-4; D may be TRBD2 (6 bases). The CDR3 length is 14 residues. Germline V gene data show CDR1 as MRHNA and CDR2 as SNTAGT. V shed 2 bases and J shed 0 bases, with 6 bases lying between them.

CDR3 nucleotides: TGTGCCAGCAGCTTAGGAGACAGGGGGCTTTCACCCCTCCACTTT. It codes for CASSLGDRGLSPLHF. The chain has TRBV13 and TRBJ1-6; 10 bases align to TRBD1. From germline, CDR1 is PRHDT and CDR2 FYEKMQ (reference sequence). This CDR3 contains 15 residues. After removal of 0 bases from V and 9 bases from J, the junction contained 2 bases not matched to a gene.

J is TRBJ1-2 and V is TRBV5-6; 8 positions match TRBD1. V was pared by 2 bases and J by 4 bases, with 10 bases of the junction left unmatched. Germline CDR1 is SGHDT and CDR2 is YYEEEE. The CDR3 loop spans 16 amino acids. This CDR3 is CASSFGQGAYVYGYTF. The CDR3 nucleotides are TGTGCCAGCAGCTTCGGGCAGGGGGCGTACGTCTATGGCTACACCTTC.

The CDR3 loop is CAWSSQGGTEAFF. The CDR3 DNA reads as TGTGCCTGGAGTTCTCAGGGGGGAACTGAAGCTTTCTTT. The V and J genes are TRBV30 and TRBJ1-1; 7 bases line up with TRBD1. The CDR3 sequence is 13 residues long. The junction had 5 bases not matched to a gene; V was cut back by 2 bases and J by 5 bases. Germline V lookup: CDR1 GTSNPN, CDR2 SVGIG (reference sequence). The full variable domain, rest sourced from reference TRBV30 and TRBJ1-1, is SQTIHQWPATLVQPVGSPLSLECTVEGTSNPNLYWYRQAAGRGLQLLFYSVGIGQISSEVPQNLSASRPQDRQFILSSKKLLLSDSGFYLCAWSSQGGTEAFFGQGTRLTVV.

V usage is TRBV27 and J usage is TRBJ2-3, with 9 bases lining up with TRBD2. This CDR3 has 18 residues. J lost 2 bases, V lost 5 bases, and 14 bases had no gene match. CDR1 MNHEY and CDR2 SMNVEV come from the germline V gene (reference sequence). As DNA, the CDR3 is TGTGCCAGCAGTCAAGGAACTAGCGGGCGCCCCTACACAGATACGCAGTATTTT. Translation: CASSQGTSGRPYTDTQYF.

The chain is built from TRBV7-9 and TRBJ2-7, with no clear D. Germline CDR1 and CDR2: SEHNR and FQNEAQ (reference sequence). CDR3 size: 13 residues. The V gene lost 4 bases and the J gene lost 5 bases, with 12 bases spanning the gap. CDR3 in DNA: TGTGCCAGCAGCTCAGTAGGAGCCAACGAGCAGTACTTC. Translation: CASSSVGANEQYF.

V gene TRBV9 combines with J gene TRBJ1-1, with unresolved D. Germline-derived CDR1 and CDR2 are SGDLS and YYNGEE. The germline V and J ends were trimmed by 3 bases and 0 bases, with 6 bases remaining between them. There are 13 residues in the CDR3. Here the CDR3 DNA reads TGTGCCAGCAGCGCTGTTTTGAACACTGAAGCTTTCTTT. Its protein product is CASSAVLNTEAFF. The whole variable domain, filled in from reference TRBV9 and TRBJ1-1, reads DSGVTQTPKHLITATGQRVTLRCSPRSGDLSVYWYQQSLDQGLQFLIQYYNGEERAKGNILERFSAQQFPDLHSELNLSSLELGDSALYFCASSAVLNTEAFFGQGTRLTVV.

The CDR3 loop reads CASSLAGGPSNEQFF. The CDR3 coding sequence is TGTGCCAGCTCATTAGCGGGAGGGCCCAGCAATGAGCAGTTCTTC. The chain recombines TRBV18 with TRBJ2-1; TRBD2 aligns across 11 bases. CDR1 KGHSH and CDR2 LQKENI come from the germline V gene. V dropped 5 bases and J dropped 6; count of bases not matched to a gene: 6. CDR3 length equals 15 residues. The full variable domain, completed using reference TRBV18 and TRBJ2-1, is NAGVMQNPRHLVRRRGQEARLRCSPMKGHSHVYWYRQLPEEGLKFMVYLQKENIIDESGMPKERFSAEFPKEGPSILRIQQVVRGDSAAYFCASSLAGGPSNEQFFGPGTRLTVL.

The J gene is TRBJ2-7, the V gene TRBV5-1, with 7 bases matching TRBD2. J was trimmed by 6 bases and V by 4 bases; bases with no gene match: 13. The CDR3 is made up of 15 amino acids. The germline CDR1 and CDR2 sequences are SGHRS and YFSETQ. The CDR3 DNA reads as TGCGCCAGCAGCGATCTTGCTATGGGACTACTCGAGCAGTACTTC. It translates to CASSDLAMGLLEQYF.

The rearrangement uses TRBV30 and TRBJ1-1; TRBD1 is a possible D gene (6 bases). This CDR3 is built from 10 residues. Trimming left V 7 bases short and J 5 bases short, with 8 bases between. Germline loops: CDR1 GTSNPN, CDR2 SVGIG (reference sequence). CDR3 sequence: CASGETEAFF. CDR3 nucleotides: TGTGCCTCAGGGGAGACTGAAGCTTTCTTT.

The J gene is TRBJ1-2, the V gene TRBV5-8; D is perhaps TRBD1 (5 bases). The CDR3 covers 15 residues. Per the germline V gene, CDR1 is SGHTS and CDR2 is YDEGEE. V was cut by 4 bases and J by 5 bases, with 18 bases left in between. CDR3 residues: CASSGVSVTDYGYTF. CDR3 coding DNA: TGTGCCAGCAGCGGGGTATCAGTGACAGATTATGGCTACACCTTC.

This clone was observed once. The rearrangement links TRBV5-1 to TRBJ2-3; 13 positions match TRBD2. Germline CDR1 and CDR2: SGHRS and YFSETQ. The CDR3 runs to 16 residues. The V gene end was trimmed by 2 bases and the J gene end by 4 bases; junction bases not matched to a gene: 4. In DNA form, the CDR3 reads TGCGCCAGCAGCTTACGACTAGCGGGGGGCCCAGATACGCAGTATTTT. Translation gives CASSLRLAGGPDTQYF.

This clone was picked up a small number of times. The CDR3 spells CASSPGGPGELNEQFF. CDR3 DNA: TGTGCCAGCAGCCCGGGAGGACCGGGGGAATTGAATGAGCAGTTCTTC. The V call is TRBV28, the J call TRBJ2-1, with TRBD2 matching 7 bases. V was pared by 6 bases and J by 7 bases, with 15 bases of the junction left unmatched. Germline V gene data show CDR1 as MDHEN and CDR2 as SYDVKM. The CDR3 has 16 residues.

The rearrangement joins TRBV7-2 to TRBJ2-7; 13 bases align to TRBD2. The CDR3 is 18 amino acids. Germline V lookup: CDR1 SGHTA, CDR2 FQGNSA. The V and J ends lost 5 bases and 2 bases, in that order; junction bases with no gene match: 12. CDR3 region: CASSPGLAGEGPTYEQYF. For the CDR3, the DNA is TGTGCCAGCAGCCCTGGACTAGCGGGAGAGGGACCAACCTACGAGCAGTACTTC. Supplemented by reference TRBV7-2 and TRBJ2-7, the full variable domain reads GAGVSQSPSNKVTEKGKDVELRCDPISGHTALYWYRQSLGQGLEFLIYFQGNSAPDKSGLPSDRFSAERTGGSVSTLTIQRTQQEDSAVYLCASSPGLAGEGPTYEQYFGPGTRLTVT.

CDR3 nucleotide sequence: TGCGCCAGCAGCTTCGCCAGGGGGTACACTGAAGCTTTCTTT. Translation gives CASSFARGYTEAFF. This chain uses TRBV5-1 with TRBJ1-1, with TRBD1 identical over 7 bases. Germline-derived CDR1 and CDR2 are SGHRS and YFSETQ. The CDR3 has 14 residues. Germline trimming cut 2 bases from V and 3 bases from J; bases unmatched to any gene: 4.